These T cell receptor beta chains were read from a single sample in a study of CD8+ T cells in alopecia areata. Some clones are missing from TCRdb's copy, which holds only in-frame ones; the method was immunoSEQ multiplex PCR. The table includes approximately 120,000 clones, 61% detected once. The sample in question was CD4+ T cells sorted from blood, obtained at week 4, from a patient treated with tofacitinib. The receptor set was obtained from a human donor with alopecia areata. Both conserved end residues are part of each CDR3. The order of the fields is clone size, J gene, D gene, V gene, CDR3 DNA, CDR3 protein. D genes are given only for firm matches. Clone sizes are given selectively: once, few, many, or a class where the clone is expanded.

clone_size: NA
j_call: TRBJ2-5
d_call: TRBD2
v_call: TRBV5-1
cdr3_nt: TGCGCCAGCAGCTTGGGGTCGACTAGCGGGCACCGAGGAGAGACCCAGTACTTC
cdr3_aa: CASSLGSTSGHRGETQYF

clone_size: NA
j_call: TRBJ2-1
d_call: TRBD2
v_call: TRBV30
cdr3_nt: TGTGCCTGGAGTAGACTAGCGGGAGGGAGGGATGAGCAGTTCTTC
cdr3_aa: CAWSRLAGGRDEQFF

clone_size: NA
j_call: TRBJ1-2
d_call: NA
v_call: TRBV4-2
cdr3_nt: TGTGCCAGCAGCCAAGAGTATGGCTACACCTTC
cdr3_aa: CASSQEYGYTF

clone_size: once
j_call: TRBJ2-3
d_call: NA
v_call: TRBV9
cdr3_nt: TGTGCCAGCACCCCCGGGACAGATACGCAGTATTTT
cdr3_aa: CASTPGTDTQYF

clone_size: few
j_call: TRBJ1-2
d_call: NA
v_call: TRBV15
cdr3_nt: TGTGCCACCGGGGACGGCTATGGCTACACCTTC
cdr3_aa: CATGDGYGYTF

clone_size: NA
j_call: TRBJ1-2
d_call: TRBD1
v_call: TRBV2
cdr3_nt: TGTGCCAGCAGTTTGACAGGGAAGGGTGGCTACACCTTC
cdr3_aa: CASSLTGKGGYTF

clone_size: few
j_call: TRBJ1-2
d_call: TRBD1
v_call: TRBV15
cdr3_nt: TGTGCCACCAGCAGAGGAGGACAGGGTTCCCCACTCGGGATCTATGGCTACACCTTC
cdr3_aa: CATSRGGQGSPLGIYGYTF

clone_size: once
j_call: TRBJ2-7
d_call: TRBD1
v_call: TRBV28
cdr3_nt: TGTGCCAGCAGTACTTACAGGGGGCTTACGTCCTACGAGCAGTACTTC
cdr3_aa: CASSTYRGLTSYEQYF

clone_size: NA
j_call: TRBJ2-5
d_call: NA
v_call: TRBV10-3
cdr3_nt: TGTGCCATCAGTGAGTTCCAGGGTTCTGAGACCCAGTACTTC
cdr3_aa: CAISEFQGSETQYF

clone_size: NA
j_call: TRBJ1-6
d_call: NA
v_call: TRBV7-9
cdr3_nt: TGTGCCAGCAGCCTTTCGGGACGGGACTCACCCCTCCACTTT
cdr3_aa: CASSLSGRDSPLHF

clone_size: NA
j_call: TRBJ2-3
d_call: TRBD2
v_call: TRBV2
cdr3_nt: TGTGCCAGCAGTGAAGCGCTTCAGCCGGGGACTAGCGGGGACTATACGCAGTATTTT
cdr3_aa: CASSEALQPGTSGDYTQYF

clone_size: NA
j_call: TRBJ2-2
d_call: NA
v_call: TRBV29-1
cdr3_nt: TGCAGCGTTCGACAGGGAGGGGGGACCGGGGAGCTGTTTTTT
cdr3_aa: CSVRQGGGTGELFF

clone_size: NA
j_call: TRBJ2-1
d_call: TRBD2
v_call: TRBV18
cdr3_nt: TGTGCCAGCTCACCATGGGGGTCTAGCGGGGCCAGCTCCTACAATGAGCAGTTCTTC
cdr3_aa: CASSPWGSSGASSYNEQFF

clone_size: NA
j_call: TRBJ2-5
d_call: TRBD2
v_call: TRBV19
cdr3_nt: TGTGCCACTAAGCGGGAGGCGGGCCAAGAGACCCAGTACTTC
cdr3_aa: CATKREAGQETQYF

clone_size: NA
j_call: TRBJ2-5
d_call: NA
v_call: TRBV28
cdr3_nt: TGTGCCAGCAGTGGGTACCAAGAGACCCAGTACTTC
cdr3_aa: CASSGYQETQYF

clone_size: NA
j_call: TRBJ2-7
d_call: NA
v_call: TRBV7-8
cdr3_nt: TGTGCCAGCAGCCAAACAGGCTACGAGCAGTACTTC
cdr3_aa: CASSQTGYEQYF

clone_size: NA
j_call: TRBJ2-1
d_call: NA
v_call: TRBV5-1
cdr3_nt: TGCGCCAGCAGCTTGGGACCTACCTACAATGAGCAGTTCTTC
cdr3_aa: CASSLGPTYNEQFF

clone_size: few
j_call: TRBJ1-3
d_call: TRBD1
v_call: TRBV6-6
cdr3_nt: TGTGCCAGCAGCCCTGGTAGGGGGCAAGGTCCAAACACCATATATTTT
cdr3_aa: CASSPGRGQGPNTIYF

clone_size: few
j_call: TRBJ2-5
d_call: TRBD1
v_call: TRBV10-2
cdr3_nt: TGCGCCAGCAGCATAGGGACAGGGGTTATGGAGACCCAGTACTTC
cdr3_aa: CASSIGTGVMETQYF

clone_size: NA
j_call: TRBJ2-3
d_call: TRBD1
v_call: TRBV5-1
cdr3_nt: TGCGCCAGCAGCCCAACGACAGGGGCCCTACGCACAGATACGCAGTATTTT
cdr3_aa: CASSPTTGALRTDTQYF

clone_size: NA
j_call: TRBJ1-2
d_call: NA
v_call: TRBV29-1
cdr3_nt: TGCAGCGTTGCAGCCAGCAGGGTCCGTGGCTACACCTTC
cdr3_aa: CSVAASRVRGYTF

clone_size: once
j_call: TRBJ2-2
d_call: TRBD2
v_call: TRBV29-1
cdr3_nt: TGCAGCGTTGGTCTAGCGGGAGGTAGCACCGGGGAGCTGTTTTTT
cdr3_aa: CSVGLAGGSTGELFF

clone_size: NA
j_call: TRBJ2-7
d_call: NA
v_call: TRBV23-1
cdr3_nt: TGCGCCAGCAGTCCAAAGAACCACGGCGGGCAGTACTTC
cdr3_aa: CASSPKNHGGQYF

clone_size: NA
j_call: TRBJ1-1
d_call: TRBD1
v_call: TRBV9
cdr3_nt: TGTGCCAGTGGACAGGGGCTGAACACTGAAGCTTTCTTT
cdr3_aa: CASGQGLNTEAFF

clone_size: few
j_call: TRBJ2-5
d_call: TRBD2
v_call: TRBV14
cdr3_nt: TGTGCCAGCAGCCAAGCCGGGACTAGTTCAGAGACCCAGTACTTC
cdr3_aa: CASSQAGTSSETQYF